Shown below are 16 T cell receptor beta chains from a single sample sequenced in a study of CD8+CD57+ T cells in acquired aplastic anemia. According to the study, genomic DNA was the template for TCR beta VDJ and CDR3 profiling. Via MiXCR, TCRdb re-called the reads, giving one row per CDR3 protein. Among some 170,000 distinct CDR3 sequences listed, around 40% were seen once. Sequenced sample: sorted CD4+, CD8+, or CD8+CD57+ T cells (not recorded which) from PBMCs. These receptors came from a human donor in good health.

This clonotype was recorded many times. This chain uses TRBV24-1 with TRBJ2-2, with 12 bases identical to TRBD2. Germline CDR1 and CDR2: KGHDR and SFDVKD. CDR3 size: 16 residues. With V trimmed by 1 base and J by 6 bases, 2 bases remained unmatched. The CDR3 nucleotides are TGTGCCACCAGTGATTTCCTAGCGGGAGGGTCCGGGGAGCTGTTTTTT. It specifies CATSDFLAGGSGELFF.

The V and J genes are TRBV29-1 and TRBJ1-5; no clear D gene. The germline gives CDR1 SQVTM, CDR2 ANQGSEA. CDR3 size: 13 residues. The germline V and J ends were trimmed by 3 bases and 0 bases, with 6 bases remaining between them. Here the CDR3 reads CSVETGSNQPQHF. DNA of the CDR3: TGCAGCGTTGAGACGGGTAGCAATCAGCCCCAGCATTTT. Full variable domain (remainder filled in from reference TRBV29-1 and TRBJ1-5): SAVISQKPSRDICQRGTSLTIQCQVDSQVTMMFWYRQQPGQSLTLIATANQGSEATYESGFVIDKFPISRPNLTFSTLTVSNMSPEDSSIYLCSVETGSNQPQHFGDGTRLSIL.

This rearrangement joins TRBV24-1 to TRBJ2-1; D possibly corresponds to TRBD1 (6 bases). The CDR3 is made up of 13 amino acids. Germline lookup yields CDR1 KGHDR and CDR2 SFDVKD. V gave up 7 bases and J gave up 5 bases, with 11 bases separating them. The CDR3 is CATRGWTDNEQFF. For the CDR3, the DNA is TGTGCCACCAGAGGTTGGACAGACAATGAGCAGTTCTTC.

The rearrangement joins TRBV19 to TRBJ2-7; 10 nucleotides align to TRBD2. Trimming at V came to 5 bases and at J to 2 bases, leaving 6 bases not matched to a gene. Germline CDR1 LNHDA, CDR2 SQIVND (reference sequence). This CDR3 comprises 15 residues. CDR3 bases: TGTGCCAGTAGTTCCCTAGCGGGGGCTACCTACGAGCAGTACTTC. This codes for CASSSLAGATYEQYF.

This clonotype was observed many times. The chain carries TRBV7-9 and TRBJ2-7, with 7 bases lining up with TRBD2. V lost 6 bases to trimming and J lost 2 bases; unmatched junction nucleotides: 10. The length of the CDR3 is 15 residues. Germline CDR1 reads SEHNR; CDR2 reads FQNEAQ (reference sequence). CDR3 region: CASSGGAGSAYEQYF. The CDR3 DNA sequence: TGTGCCAGCAGTGGTGGAGCGGGATCAGCCTACGAGCAGTACTTC.

The chain recombines TRBV2 with TRBJ2-5, with no clear D. Germline loops: CDR1 SNHLY, CDR2 FYNNEI. The V gene lost 5 bases and the J gene lost 10 bases, with 11 bases spanning the gap. The CDR3 is 11 residues long. CDR3 sequence (DNA): TGTGCCAGCAGTCCTGTTCACGACCAGTACTTC. Translation gives CASSPVHDQYF.

The J gene is TRBJ2-7, the V gene TRBV19; 10 nucleotides line up with TRBD1. With 5 bases clipped from V and 2 bases from J, the junction kept 3 bases outside the gene matches. Germline values: CDR1 LNHDA, CDR2 SQIVND (reference sequence). This CDR3 region has 14 residues. The CDR3 DNA sequence: TGTGCCAGTAGTCGACAGGGGGCCACCTACGAGCAGTACTTC. The encoded protein is CASSRQGATYEQYF.

V and J are TRBV20-1 and TRBJ2-7, with 7 nucleotides matching TRBD2. Germline V CDR1 and CDR2: DFQATT, SNEGSKA (reference sequence). The CDR3 consists of 13 residues. After removal of 5 bases from V and 3 bases from J, the junction contained 7 bases not matched to a gene. CDR3: CSAGGGSGYEQYF. CDR3 nucleotide sequence: TGCAGTGCTGGGGGGGGAAGCGGCTACGAGCAGTACTTC.

The V call is TRBV18, the J call TRBJ1-2; 7 nucleotides agree with TRBD1. J lost 7 bases, V lost 3 bases, and 8 bases had no gene match. The germline gives CDR1 KGHSH, CDR2 LQKENI. There are 14 residues in the CDR3. Here the CDR3 reads CASSPGQAGRGYTF. The CDR3 region has the DNA TGTGCCAGCTCACCCGGACAGGCTGGCCGTGGCTACACCTTC. Looking up the rest from reference TRBV18 and TRBJ1-2 gives the full variable domain: NAGVMQNPRHLVRRRGQEARLRCSPMKGHSHVYWYRQLPEEGLKFMVYLQKENIIDESGMPKERFSAEFPKEGPSILRIQQVVRGDSAAYFCASSPGQAGRGYTFGSGTRLTVV.

This clonotype was counted once. A single base separates this from a much larger clone, so it may be a read error. J is TRBJ1-6 and V is TRBV27; 8 nucleotides align to TRBD1. This CDR3 has 15 residues. Looked up from germline, CDR1 is MNHEY and CDR2 is SMNVEV (reference sequence). The CDR3 here is CASRGRDRSASPPHF. The CDR3 region has the DNA TGTGCCAGCAGGGGCAGGGACAGGAGTGCTTCACCCCCCCACTTT.

The gene calls are TRBV7-8 and TRBJ1-4; no clear D. V lost 4 bases, J lost 8 bases, and 14 bases lay in between. The CDR3 length is 14 residues. Per germline, CDR1 SGHVS and CDR2 FQNEAQ. CDR3 sequence (DNA): TGTGCCAGCAGCTCGACACTACGAGGGGAAAAACTGTTTTTT. Residues: CASSSTLRGEKLFF. Supplemented by reference TRBV7-8 and TRBJ1-4, the full variable domain reads GAGVSQSPRYKVAKRGQDVALRCDPISGHVSLFWYQQALGQGPEFLTYFQNEAQLDKSGLPSDRFFAERPEGSVSTLKIQRTQQEDSAVYLCASSSTLRGEKLFFGSGTQLSVL.

This clonotype showed up just a few times. The chain carries TRBV28 and TRBJ1-1, with D perhaps matching TRBD1 (6 bases). V shed 7 bases and J shed 3 bases, with 21 bases lying between them. CDR1 is MDHEN, CDR2 SYDVKM, per germline. This CDR3 is built from 16 residues. CDR3 protein: CASNLGGQTFYTEAFF. CDR3 coding DNA: TGTGCCAGCAATCTCGGAGGACAGACGTTTTACACTGAAGCTTTCTTT.

This rearrangement joins TRBV2 to TRBJ2-3, with 8 bases aligning to TRBD1. V gave up 6 bases and J gave up 5 bases; unmatched junction bases: 4. Germline V gives CDR1 SNHLY, CDR2 FYNNEI. The CDR3 runs to 13 residues. The CDR3: CASRQGARDTQYF. Here the CDR3 DNA reads TGTGCCAGCAGGCAGGGGGCGCGAGATACGCAGTATTTT.

The chain is built from TRBV28 and TRBJ1-6; possible D gene TRBD1, 6 bases. The CDR3 is made up of 19 amino acids. Germline values: CDR1 MDHEN, CDR2 SYDVKM. V lost 6 bases, J lost 0 bases, and 21 bases lay in between. In DNA form, the CDR3 reads TGTGCCAGCAGCTTGGGATTGGGACAAGAGAGCTCCTATAATTCACCCCTCCACTTT. It translates to CASSLGLGQESSYNSPLHF. Filled out from reference TRBV28 and TRBJ1-6, the complete variable domain reads DVKVTQSSRYLVKRTGEKVFLECVQDMDHENMFWYRQDPGLGLRLIYFSYDVKMKEKGDIPEGYSVSREKKERFSLILESASTNQTSMYLCASSLGLGQESSYNSPLHFGNGTRLTVT.

The rearrangement links TRBV6-2 or TRBV6-3 to TRBJ1-2; D may be TRBD1 (6 bases). V was pared by 0 bases and J by 4 bases, with 15 bases between. CDR3 size: 16 residues. Germline V gene lookup returns CDR1 MNHEY and CDR2 SVGEGT. In DNA form, the CDR3 reads TGTGCCAGCAGTTACTCCGGACAGAACCTAGCCTATGGCTACACCTTC. This codes for CASSYSGQNLAYGYTF.

The chain combines TRBV14 with TRBJ1-1; D not certain. Deletions cut 1 base from V and 5 bases from J, with 14 bases between. The CDR3 sequence is 15 residues long. Germline V CDR1 and CDR2: SGHDN, FVKESK. CDR3: CASSQVSTPGTEAFF. CDR3 bases: TGTGCCAGCAGCCAAGTATCGACACCTGGGACTGAAGCTTTCTTT.